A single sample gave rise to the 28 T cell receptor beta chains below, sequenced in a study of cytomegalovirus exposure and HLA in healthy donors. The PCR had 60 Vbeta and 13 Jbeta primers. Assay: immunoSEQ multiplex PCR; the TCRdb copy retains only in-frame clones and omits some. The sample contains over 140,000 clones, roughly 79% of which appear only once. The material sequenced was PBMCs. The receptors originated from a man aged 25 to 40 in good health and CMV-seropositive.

The CDR3 region has the DNA TGTGCCAGCATCCCCGGGACTAGCGGGGCCCTGCTCGTTGAGCAGTTCTTC. It codes for CASIPGTSGALLVEQFF. The chain combines TRBV7-2 with TRBJ2-1, with 13 bases that match TRBD2. The CDR3 extends over 17 amino acids. V shed 7 bases and J 9 bases; nucleotides not matched to a gene: 15. CDR1 is SGHTA, CDR2 FQGNSA, per germline.

The CDR3 DNA reads TGTGCCAGCAGCGTACGCTCCGGGAGCGCCTATGGCTACACCTTC. Protein sequence: CASSVRSGSAYGYTF. The rearrangement uses TRBV9 and TRBJ1-2; no clear D. Between the trimmed V and J ends, which lost 1 base and 4 bases, there was a span of 14 bases. Germline V gene data show CDR1 as SGDLS and CDR2 as YYNGEE. This CDR3 contains 15 residues.

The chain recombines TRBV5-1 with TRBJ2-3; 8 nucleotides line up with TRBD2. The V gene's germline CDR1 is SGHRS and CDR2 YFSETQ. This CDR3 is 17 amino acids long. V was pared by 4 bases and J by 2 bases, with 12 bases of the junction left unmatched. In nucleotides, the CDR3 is TGCGCCAGCAGCCCACCCGGGAGCGGGGGCTACACAGATACGCAGTATTTT. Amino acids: CASSPPGSGGYTDTQYF. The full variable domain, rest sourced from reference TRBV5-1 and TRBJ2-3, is KAGVTQTPRYLIKTRGQQVTLSCSPISGHRSVSWYQQTPGQGLQFLFEYFSETQRNKGNFPGRFSGRQFSNSRSEMNVSTLELGDSALYLCASSPPGSGGYTDTQYFGPGTRLTVL.

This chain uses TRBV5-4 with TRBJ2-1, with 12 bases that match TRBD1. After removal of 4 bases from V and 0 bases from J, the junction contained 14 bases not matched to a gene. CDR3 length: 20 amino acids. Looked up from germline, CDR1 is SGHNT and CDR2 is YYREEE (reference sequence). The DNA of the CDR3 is TGTGCCAGCAGCCCTTTCCGGGGACAGGGGGCAGGGGACTCCTACAATGAGCAGTTCTTC. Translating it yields CASSPFRGQGAGDSYNEQFF.

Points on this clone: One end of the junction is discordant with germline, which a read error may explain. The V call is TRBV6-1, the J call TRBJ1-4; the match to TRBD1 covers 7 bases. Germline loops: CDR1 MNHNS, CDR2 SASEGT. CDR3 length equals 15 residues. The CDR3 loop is CASSERTGPLETLFF. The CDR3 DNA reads TGTGCCAGCAGTGAGAGGACAGGACCACTCGAAACACTGTTTTTT.

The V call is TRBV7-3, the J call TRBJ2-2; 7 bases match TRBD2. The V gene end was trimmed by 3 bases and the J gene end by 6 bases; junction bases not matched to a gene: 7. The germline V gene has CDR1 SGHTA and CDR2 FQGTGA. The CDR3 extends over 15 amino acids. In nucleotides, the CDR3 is TGTGCCAGCAGCTTCGGCGGGGAGGGCGCCGGGGAGCTGTTTTTT. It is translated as CASSFGGEGAGELFF.

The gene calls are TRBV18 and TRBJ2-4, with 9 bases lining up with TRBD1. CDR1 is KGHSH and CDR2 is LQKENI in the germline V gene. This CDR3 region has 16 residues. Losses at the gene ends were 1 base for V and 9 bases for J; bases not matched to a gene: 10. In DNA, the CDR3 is TGTGCCAGCTCACCACTCCCCGGGACAGGGTCGCGCATTCAGTACTTC. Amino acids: CASSPLPGTGSRIQYF.

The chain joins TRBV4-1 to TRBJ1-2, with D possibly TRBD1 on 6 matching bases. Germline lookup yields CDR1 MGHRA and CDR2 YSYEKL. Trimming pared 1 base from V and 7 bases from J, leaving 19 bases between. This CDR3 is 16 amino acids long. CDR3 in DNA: TGCGCCAGCAGCCAAGGGAATGGACAGCATCGTTTTGGCTACACCTTC. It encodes CASSQGNGQHRFGYTF.

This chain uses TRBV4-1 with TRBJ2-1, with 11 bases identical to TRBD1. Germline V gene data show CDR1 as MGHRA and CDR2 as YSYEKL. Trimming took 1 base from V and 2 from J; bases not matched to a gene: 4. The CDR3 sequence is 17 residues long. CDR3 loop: CASSQVWGQGAYNEQFF. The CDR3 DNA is TGCGCCAGCAGCCAAGTTTGGGGACAGGGGGCCTACAATGAGCAGTTCTTC.

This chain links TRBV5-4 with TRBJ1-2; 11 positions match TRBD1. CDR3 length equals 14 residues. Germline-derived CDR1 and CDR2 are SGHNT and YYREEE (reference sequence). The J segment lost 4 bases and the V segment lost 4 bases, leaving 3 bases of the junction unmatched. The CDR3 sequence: CASSMGQGGYGYTF. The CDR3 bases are TGTGCCAGCAGCATGGGACAGGGGGGCTATGGCTACACCTTC.

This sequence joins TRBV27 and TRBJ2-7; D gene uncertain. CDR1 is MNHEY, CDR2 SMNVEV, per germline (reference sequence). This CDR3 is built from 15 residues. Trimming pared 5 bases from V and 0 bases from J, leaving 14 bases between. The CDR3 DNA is TGTGCCAGCAGTCCGAGACTTGACCCCTCCTACGAGCAGTACTTC. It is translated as CASSPRLDPSYEQYF.

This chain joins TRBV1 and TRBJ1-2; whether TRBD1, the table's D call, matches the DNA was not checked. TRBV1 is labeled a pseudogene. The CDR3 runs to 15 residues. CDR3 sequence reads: CTSSLGTENKRGYTF. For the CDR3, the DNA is TGCACCAGCAGCCTCGGGACAGAGAATAAGAGGGGCTACACCTTC.

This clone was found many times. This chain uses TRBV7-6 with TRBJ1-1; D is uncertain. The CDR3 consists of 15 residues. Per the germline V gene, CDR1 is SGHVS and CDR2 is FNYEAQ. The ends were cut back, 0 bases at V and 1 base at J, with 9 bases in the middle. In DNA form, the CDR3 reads TGTGCCAGCAGCTTAGCGGAGGGTCCGAACACTGAAGCTTTCTTT. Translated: CASSLAEGPNTEAFF.

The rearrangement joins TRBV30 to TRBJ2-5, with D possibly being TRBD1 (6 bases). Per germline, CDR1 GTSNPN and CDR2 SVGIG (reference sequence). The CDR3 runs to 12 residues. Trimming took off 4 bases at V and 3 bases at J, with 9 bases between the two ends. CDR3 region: CAWTRTEETQYF. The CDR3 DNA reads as TGTGCCTGGACTCGGACAGAAGAGACCCAGTACTTC.

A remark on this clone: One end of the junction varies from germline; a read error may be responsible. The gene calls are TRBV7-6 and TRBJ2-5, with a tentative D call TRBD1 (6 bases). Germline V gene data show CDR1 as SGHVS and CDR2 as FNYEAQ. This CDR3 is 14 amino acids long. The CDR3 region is CASSLAGTQETRYF. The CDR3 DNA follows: TGTGCCAGCAGCTTAGCAGGGACACAAGAGACCCGGTACTTC.

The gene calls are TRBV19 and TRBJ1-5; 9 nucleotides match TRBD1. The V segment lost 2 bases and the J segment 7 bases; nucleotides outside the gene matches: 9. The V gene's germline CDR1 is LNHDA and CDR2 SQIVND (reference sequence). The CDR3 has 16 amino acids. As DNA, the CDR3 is TGTGCCAGTAGTATACTAGGGACAGGGATTCGACAGCCCCAGCATTTT. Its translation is CASSILGTGIRQPQHF.

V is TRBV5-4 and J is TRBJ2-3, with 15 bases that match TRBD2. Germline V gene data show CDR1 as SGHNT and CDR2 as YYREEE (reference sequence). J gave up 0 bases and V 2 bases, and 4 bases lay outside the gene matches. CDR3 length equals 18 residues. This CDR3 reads CASSFRTSGGASTDTQYF. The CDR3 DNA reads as TGTGCCAGCAGCTTCCGGACTAGCGGGGGGGCTAGCACAGATACGCAGTATTTT.

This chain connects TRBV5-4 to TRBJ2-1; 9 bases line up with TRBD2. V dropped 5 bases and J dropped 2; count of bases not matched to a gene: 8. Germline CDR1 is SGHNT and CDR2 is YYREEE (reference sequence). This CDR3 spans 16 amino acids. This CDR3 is CASRSGSGSTYNEQFF. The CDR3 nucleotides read TGTGCCAGCAGAAGTGGTAGCGGGAGTACCTACAATGAGCAGTTCTTC.

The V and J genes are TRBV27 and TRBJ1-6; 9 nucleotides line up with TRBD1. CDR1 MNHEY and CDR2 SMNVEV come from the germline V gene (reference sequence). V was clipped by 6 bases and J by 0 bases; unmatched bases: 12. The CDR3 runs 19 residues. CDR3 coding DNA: TGTGCCAGCAGATCGGGACAGGGTGGTTCAAGCTCCTATAATTCACCCCTCCACTTT. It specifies CASRSGQGGSSSYNSPLHF.

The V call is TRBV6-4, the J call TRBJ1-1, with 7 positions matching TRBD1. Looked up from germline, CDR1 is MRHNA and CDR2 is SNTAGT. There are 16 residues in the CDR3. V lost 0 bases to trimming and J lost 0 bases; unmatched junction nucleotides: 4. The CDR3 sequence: CASSDSWGQLNTEAFF. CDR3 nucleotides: TGTGCCAGCAGTGACTCATGGGGACAGCTGAACACTGAAGCTTTCTTT.

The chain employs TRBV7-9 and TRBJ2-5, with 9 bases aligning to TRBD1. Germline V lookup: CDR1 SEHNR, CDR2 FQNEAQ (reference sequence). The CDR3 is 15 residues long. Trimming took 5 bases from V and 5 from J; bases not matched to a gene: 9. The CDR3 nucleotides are TGTGCCAGCAGCGTACAGGGGGCATTACGGGAGACCCAGTACTTC. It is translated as CASSVQGALRETQYF.

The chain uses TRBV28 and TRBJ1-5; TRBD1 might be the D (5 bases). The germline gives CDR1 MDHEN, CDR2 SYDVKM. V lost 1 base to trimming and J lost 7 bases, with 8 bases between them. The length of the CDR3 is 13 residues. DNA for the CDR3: TGTGCCAGCAGTTTATCCAGGGAACAGCCCCAGCATTTT. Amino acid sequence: CASSLSREQPQHF.

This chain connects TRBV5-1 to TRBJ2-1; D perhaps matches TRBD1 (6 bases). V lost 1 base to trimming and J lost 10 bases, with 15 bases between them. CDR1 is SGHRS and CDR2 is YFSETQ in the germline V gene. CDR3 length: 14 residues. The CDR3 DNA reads TGCGCCAGCAGCTTGAAGGGGGAAAGTTCAGAGCAGTTCTTC. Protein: CASSLKGESSEQFF.

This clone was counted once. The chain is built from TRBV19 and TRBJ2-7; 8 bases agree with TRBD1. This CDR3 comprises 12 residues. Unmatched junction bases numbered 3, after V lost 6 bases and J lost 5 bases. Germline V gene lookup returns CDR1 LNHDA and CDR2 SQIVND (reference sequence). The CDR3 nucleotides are TGTGCCAGTAGCCCAGGGGGCAACGAGCAGTACTTC. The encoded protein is CASSPGGNEQYF. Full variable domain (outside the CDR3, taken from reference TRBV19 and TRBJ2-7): DGGITQSPKYLFRKEGQNVTLSCEQNLNHDAMYWYRQDPGQGLRLIYYSQIVNDFQKGDIAEGYSVSREKKESFPLTVTSAQKNPTAFYLCASSPGGNEQYFGPGTRLTVT.

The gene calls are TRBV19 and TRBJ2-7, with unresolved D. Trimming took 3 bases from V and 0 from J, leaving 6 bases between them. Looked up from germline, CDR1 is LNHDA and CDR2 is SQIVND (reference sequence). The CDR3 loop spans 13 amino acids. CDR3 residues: CASSMQVSYEQYF. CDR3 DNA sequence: TGTGCCAGTAGTATGCAGGTCTCCTACGAGCAGTACTTC.

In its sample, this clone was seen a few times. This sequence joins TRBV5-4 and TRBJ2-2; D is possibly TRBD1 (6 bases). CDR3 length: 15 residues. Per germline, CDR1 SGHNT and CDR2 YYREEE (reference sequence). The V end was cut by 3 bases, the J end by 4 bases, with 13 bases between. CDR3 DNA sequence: TGTGCCAGCAGCTATTTGGGGGCGGGCACCGGGGAGCTGTTTTTT. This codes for CASSYLGAGTGELFF.

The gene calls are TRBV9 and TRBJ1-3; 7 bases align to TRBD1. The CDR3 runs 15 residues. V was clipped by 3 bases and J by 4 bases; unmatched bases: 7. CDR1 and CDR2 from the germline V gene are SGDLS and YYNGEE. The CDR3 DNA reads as TGTGCCAGCAGCGGACCGACAGGGTTGGGAAACACCATATATTTT. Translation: CASSGPTGLGNTIYF.

CDR3 sequence reads: CASTLAGGGNTGELFF. CDR3 bases: TGTGCCAGCACCCTAGCGGGAGGGGGGAACACCGGGGAGCTGTTTTTT. V and J are TRBV7-2 and TRBJ2-2; TRBD2 matches 12 bases. Looked up from germline, CDR1 is SGHTA and CDR2 is FQGNSA. After removal of 7 bases from V and 1 base from J, the junction contained 4 bases not matched to a gene. There are 16 residues in the CDR3. Full variable domain (outside the CDR3, taken from reference TRBV7-2 and TRBJ2-2): GAGVSQSPSNKVTEKGKDVELRCDPISGHTALYWYRQSLGQGLEFLIYFQGNSAPDKSGLPSDRFSAERTGGSVSTLTIQRTQQEDSAVYLCASTLAGGGNTGELFFGEGSRLTVL.